This T cell receptor beta chain comes out of a study of shared clonotypes between healthy human individuals. Broader study findings: Non-shared clonotypes showed lower generation probabilities than clonotypes common to all four donors.

TCRdb keeps only in-frame clones here, not all; method: immunoSEQ multiplex PCR. The sample holds around 600,000 clones; roughly 95% are singletons and the top ten take approximately 0.11%. Concerning this clone itself: Its target is not known.

Germline V gives CDR1 MDHEN, CDR2 SYDVKM. The CDR3 spans 14 residues. Trimming took 3 bases from V and 1 from J, leaving 9 bases between them. Naive CD8 cells were CD45RO-negative, positively selected for CCR7, excluding terminally differentiated effector memory CD45RA+ cells. The clonotype comes from a woman under 40 in good health. V is TRBV28 and J is TRBJ1-1; D gene unclear. Material: naive CD8+ T cells sorted from blood. The CDR3 coding sequence is TGTGCCAGCAGTTTCCTGTCTGGGAACACTGAAGCTTTCTTT. This codes for CASSFLSGNTEAFF. Complete variable domain (other parts from reference TRBV28 and TRBJ1-1): DVKVTQSSRYLVKRTGEKVFLECVQDMDHENMFWYRQDPGLGLRLIYFSYDVKMKEKGDIPEGYSVSREKKERFSLILESASTNQTSMYLCASSFLSGNTEAFFGQGTRLTVV.